The 9 T cell receptor beta chains below were found in one sample sequenced in a study of response to subunit inactivated influenza vaccine. From the RT-PCR reads, TCRdb called clonotypes with MiXCR, one entry per CDR3 protein. Here the sample spans roughly 550,000 distinct CDR3 sequences, 20% to 25% being singletons. These sequences were also reported in another study, on T cells expressing NK-cell markers. That source adds: UMI-tagged 5'RACE template switching yielded the TCR beta cDNA.

The sequences come from CD4+ T cells sorted from PBMCs, collected 11 to 12 days after vaccination. The receptor source for this set is a man in his fifties or sixties who received an inactivated influenza vaccine.

There are a few counts of this clonotype. The chain joins TRBV5-1 to TRBJ2-7; possibly TRBD2 for D (7 bases). Trimming took 0 bases from V and 2 from J, leaving 15 bases between them. Germline assignment: CDR1 SGHRS and CDR2 YFSETQ. The CDR3 spans 16 residues. The CDR3 coding sequence is TGCGCCAGCAGCTTGGAGCCGGGGGGCCTACCCTACGAGCAGTACTTC. Its translation: CASSLEPGGLPYEQYF.

This chain links TRBV28 with TRBJ2-7; 9 positions agree with TRBD2. Looked up from germline, CDR1 is MDHEN and CDR2 is SYDVKM. Unmatched junction bases numbered 6, after V lost 5 bases and J lost 7 bases. There are 13 residues in the CDR3. In nucleotides, the CDR3 is TGTGCCAGCAGTAGCGGGAGGTCGGGGGAGCAGTACTTC. This gives the protein CASSSGRSGEQYF.

The chain carries TRBV18 and TRBJ2-1; TRBD2 matches at 7 bases. Unmatched junction bases numbered 4, after V lost 5 bases and J lost 9 bases. Germline-derived CDR1 and CDR2 are KGHSH and LQKENI. The CDR3 is made up of 12 amino acids. The CDR3 sequence is CASSLGLSEQFF. Written as DNA, the CDR3 is TGTGCCAGCTCATTGGGACTATCTGAGCAGTTCTTC. Full variable domain (outside the CDR3, taken from reference TRBV18 and TRBJ2-1): NAGVMQNPRHLVRRRGQEARLRCSPMKGHSHVYWYRQLPEEGLKFMVYLQKENIIDESGMPKERFSAEFPKEGPSILRIQQVVRGDSAAYFCASSLGLSEQFFGPGTRLTVL.

This chain links TRBV11-1 with TRBJ2-4; the D gene is possibly TRBD1 (6 bases). The V end was cut by 5 bases, the J end by 1 base, with 21 bases between. The CDR3 totals 18 residues. Germline-derived CDR1 and CDR2 are SGHAT and FQDESV (reference sequence). Written as DNA, the CDR3 is TGTGCCAGCAGCCCACTAGTGGGGGCTGGATTGGCCAAAAACATTCAGTACTTC. It is translated as CASSPLVGAGLAKNIQYF.

The chain uses TRBV20-1 and TRBJ2-7, with unresolved D. In germline, CDR1 is DFQATT, CDR2 SNEGSKA (reference sequence). CDR3 size: 12 residues. Trimming stripped 2 bases from V and 2 bases from J, with 7 bases between. The CDR3 nucleotides read TGCAGTGCTAGACCGACCGCCTACGAGCAGTACTTC. It yields the protein CSARPTAYEQYF.

This clonotype occurred many times. The chain recombines TRBV5-1 with TRBJ1-1; 10 bases fit TRBD1. Germline V gene sequence: CDR1 SGHRS, CDR2 YFSETQ. V shed 4 bases and J 1 base; nucleotides not matched to a gene: 4. The CDR3 contains 15 residues. CDR3 sequence reads: CASSPRQGANTEAFF. DNA of the CDR3: TGCGCCAGCAGCCCCAGACAGGGGGCGAACACTGAAGCTTTCTTT.

This chain links TRBV20-1 with TRBJ2-5; 8 bases map to TRBD1. The CDR3 has 13 amino acids. With 3 bases clipped from V and 7 bases from J, the junction kept 7 bases outside the gene matches. CDR1 DFQATT and CDR2 SNEGSKA come from the germline V gene (reference sequence). In nucleotides, the CDR3 is TGCAGTGCTAGGGACAGGGTCGGAGGGACCCAGTACTTC. It encodes CSARDRVGGTQYF.

To note about this clonotype: It may be a read error: a sequence one base away is much more abundant. The chain recombines TRBV7-6 with TRBJ2-5; 7 bases fit TRBD1. Germline V gene lookup returns CDR1 SGHVS and CDR2 FNYEAQ. After removal of 5 bases from V and 5 bases from J, the junction contained 5 bases not matched to a gene. The CDR3 is 13 residues long. For the CDR3, the DNA is TGTGCCAGCAGCATAGACAGGGCGGAGACCCAGTACTTC. As protein: CASSIDRAETQYF.

This clonotype came up a few times. The gene calls are TRBV28 and TRBJ1-2; 10 bases are a match to TRBD1. CDR3 length: 14 residues. Per germline, CDR1 MDHEN and CDR2 SYDVKM. V lost 3 bases, J lost 7 bases, and 5 bases stayed unmatched. CDR3 nucleotides: TGTGCCAGCAGTTTGACAGGGGGCGCGGTTGGCTACACCTTC. Its protein is CASSLTGGAVGYTF.